This T cell receptor (beta chain) was identified in a study of T cell responses to AZD1222 COVID-19 vaccine (dated by TCRdb to the early 2020s). Study-wide context: AZD1222 recipients with second doses at about 4 weeks or about 12 weeks were pooled, because spike-specific TCR depth and breadth did not differ between schedules. A total of over 230 trial participants underwent TCR sequencing, of whom 207 had received two doses of AZD1222 and around 25 had received two doses of the MenACWY control vaccine. Trial participants were enrolled by age into subgroups of 18-55, 56-69 and 70-plus years, and around 150, 28 and 57 TCR-sequenced participants, respectively, were included in these subgroups. Beyond this particular receptor, the publication reports: Participants were mostly white British, with more females than males. The authors suggested clonal diversity may have been underestimated. A significant rise in spike-specific TCR breadth and depth was observed after two AZD1222 doses relative to day 0 and relative to MenACWY recipients. CD4 TCRs associated with the vaccine covered the entire spike protein, and the dominant responses were in regions 160-218 and 743-854. The 56-69-year group was small, and its depth increase did not reach significance, likely because of low power. Only five or six AZD1222 recipients were SARS-CoV-2 seropositive at baseline, limiting conclusions about previously exposed vaccinees. Nearly half of unique spike-specific TCRs reportedly recognized epitopes outside regions mutated in the B.1.351 and B.1.1.7 variants. Because no day 14 peak-response samples were available, the repertoires could be characterized only after the peak T cell response.

The germline V gene (reference sequence) sets CDR1 to SGHNT and CDR2 to YYREEE. Germline trimming: 4 bases from V, 3 bases from J; junction bases outside gene matches: 7. CDR3 length: 16 amino acids, cysteine to phenylalanine. The entry retains the CDR3 DNA only, 48 bases that are in frame from base 1. About this clone: Its antigen is currently not known. It has no much larger one-base neighbor in the sample; base qualities were not kept.

Interpreted using the paper, the time point label stands for: baseline before first vaccination. Vaccinee samples were obtained from the UK trials COV001 and COV002, which included a single-blind randomized controlled phase 2/3 trial of AZD1222 (ChAdOx1 nCoV-19) in healthy adults. For TCRbeta chain sequencing, PBMC samples were collected from trial participants at day 0 and at day 28 after the second dose. The CDR3 regions of human TCRbeta chains were subjected to immunosequencing. On the authors' methods: Repertoire TCRs were checked for matches against a reference library of SARS-CoV-2-specific TCRs that had been generated using the MIRA antigen-specificity platform. Breadth was defined as the fraction of unique TCRs that were SARS-CoV-2-associated. Depth was defined as the fraction of total T cells that were SARS-CoV-2-associated. Using the MIRA data, every spike-specific TCR was mapped to the spike region that the TCR reacted to and assigned to either a CD4 or a CD8 class. Log10-transformed breadth and depth values were compared by one-way ANOVA with Sidak's multiple comparisons tests. Here the immuneACCESS table is served through TCRdb, limited to in-frame sequences with V and J called. Missing clones are a known gap in these copies; in checked studies unresolved V genes cover under half, and the rest lacks a known reason. That table furnishes V, J and clone size, whereas the DNA furnished D and trimming. The sample yields around 140,000 clones; roughly 90% were counted once. The ten largest clones represent over 1.5% of the sample.

The rearranged segments are TRBV5-4 and TRBJ2-1, and 10 bases in between align with TRBD1. The origin of this receptor is an adult in good health. This sample comprised peripheral blood, obtained on day 0 of AZD1222 vaccination. The CDR3 region reads CASSAGRDRGYNEQFF. The bases are TGTGCCAGCAGCGCCGGCCGGGACAGGGGCTACAATGAGCAGTTCTTC.